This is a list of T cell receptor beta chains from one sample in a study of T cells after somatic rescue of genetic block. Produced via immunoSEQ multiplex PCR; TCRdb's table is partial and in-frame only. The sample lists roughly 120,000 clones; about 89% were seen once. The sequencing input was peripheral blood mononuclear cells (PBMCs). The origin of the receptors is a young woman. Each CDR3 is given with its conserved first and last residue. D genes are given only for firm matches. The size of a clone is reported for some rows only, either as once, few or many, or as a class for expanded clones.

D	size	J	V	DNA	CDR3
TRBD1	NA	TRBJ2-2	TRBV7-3	TGTGCCAGCAGCTTACGAGGACAGGGCTCCGGGGAGCTGTTTTTT	CASSLRGQGSGELFF
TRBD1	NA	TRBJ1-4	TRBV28	TGTGCCACCGAGCGGGGGGACAGTTATGAAAAACTGTTTTTT	CATERGDSYEKLFF
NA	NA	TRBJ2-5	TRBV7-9	TGTGCCAGCAGCTTAGCGGGGGCAGAAGAGACCCAGTACTTC	CASSLAGAEETQYF
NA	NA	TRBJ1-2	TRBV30	TGTGCCTGGAGCCGAACGTCGTCTAACTATGGCTACACCTTC	CAWSRTSSNYGYTF
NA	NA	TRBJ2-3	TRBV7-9	TGTGCCAGCACCCCCCGGGGTGGGGTTCCGCGCGGGGGCCCAGATACGCAGTATTTT	CASTPRGGVPRGGPDTQYF
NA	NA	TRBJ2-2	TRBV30	TGTGCTCGCAATGGACCGGGCACCGGGGAGCTGTTTTTT	CARNGPGTGELFF
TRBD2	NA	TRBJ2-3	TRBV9	TGTGCCAGCAGCGTAGTAGCGGGGCGGAGGGATACGCAGTATTTT	CASSVVAGRRDTQYF
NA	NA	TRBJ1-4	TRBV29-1	TGCAGCGTCGGGGACCCCCCAACTAATGAAAAACTGTTTTTT	CSVGDPPTNEKLFF
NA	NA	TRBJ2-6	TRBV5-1	TGCGCCAGCAGCCAGGGCCGGTCCTCTGGGGCCAACGTCCTGACTTTC	CASSQGRSSGANVLTF
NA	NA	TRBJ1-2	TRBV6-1	TGTGCCAGCAGTGCGCTAAGGTCTACCTATGGCTACACCTTC	CASSALRSTYGYTF
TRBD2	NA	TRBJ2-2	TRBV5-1	TGCGCCAGCAGCCCTAGCGGTTTGAACACCGGGGAGCTGTTTTTT	CASSPSGLNTGELFF
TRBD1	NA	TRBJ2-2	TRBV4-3	TGCGCCAGCAGCCAAGGACAGGGGTTGGGGGCCGGGGAGCTGTTTTTT	CASSQGQGLGAGELFF
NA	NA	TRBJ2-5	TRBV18	TGTGCCAGCTCACCACAAGGGAGCGGCCAAGAGACCCAGTACTTC	CASSPQGSGQETQYF
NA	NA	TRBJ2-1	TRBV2	TGTGCCAGCACCACAGACGTCCCACTCAATGAGCAGTTCTTC	CASTTDVPLNEQFF
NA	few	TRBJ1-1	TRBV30	TGTGCCTGGAGTTACGGGGAGGGGCGCAGGACTGAAGCTTTCTTT	CAWSYGEGRRTEAFF
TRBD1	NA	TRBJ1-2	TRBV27	TGTGCCAGCAGCGACAGGGCCTATGGCTACACCTTC	CASSDRAYGYTF
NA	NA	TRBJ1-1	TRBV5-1	TGCGCCAGCAGCTCCCCTCTCCGGGGGAACACTGAAGCTTTCTTT	CASSSPLRGNTEAFF
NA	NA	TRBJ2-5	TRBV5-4	TGTGCCAGCAGGCTTAGGGGGGGGGCTGAGACCCAGTACTTC	CASRLRGGAETQYF
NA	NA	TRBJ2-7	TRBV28	TGTGCCAGCAGTTTAGAGGCCCTCGAGCAGTACTTC	CASSLEALEQYF
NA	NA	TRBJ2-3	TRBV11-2	TGTGCCAGCAGCTTAGGAAGAGATACGCAGTATTTT	CASSLGRDTQYF
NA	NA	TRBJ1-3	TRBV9	TGTGCCAGCAGCGTAGAATCCGGAAACACCATATATTTT	CASSVESGNTIYF
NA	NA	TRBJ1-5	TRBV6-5	TGTGCCAGCAGTTACTCGAGACCTAGTAATCAGCCCCAGCATTTT	CASSYSRPSNQPQHF
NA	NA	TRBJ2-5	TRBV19	TGTGCCAGCTCCGCGCGGGGCGGCCAAGAGACCCAGTACTTC	CASSARGGQETQYF
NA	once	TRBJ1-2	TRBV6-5	TGTGCCAGCACCTCGGGTGGGGTGTTTTATGGCTACACCTTC	CASTSGGVFYGYTF
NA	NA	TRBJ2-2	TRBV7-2	TGTGCCAGCAGCGTTTCCACCGGGGAGCTGTTTTTT	CASSVSTGELFF
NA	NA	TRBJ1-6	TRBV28	TGTGCCACCTTGGTGGCCAGCGCTTATCTACCCCTCCACTTT	CATLVASAYLPLHF
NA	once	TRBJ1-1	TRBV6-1	TGTGCCAGCAGTGAAGCGCGGACTGAAGCTTTCTTT	CASSEARTEAFF
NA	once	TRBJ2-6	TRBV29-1	TGCAGCGTCGCCGGGGCCAGGACTACGGGCGGGGCCAACGTCCTGACTTTC	CSVAGARTTGGANVLTF